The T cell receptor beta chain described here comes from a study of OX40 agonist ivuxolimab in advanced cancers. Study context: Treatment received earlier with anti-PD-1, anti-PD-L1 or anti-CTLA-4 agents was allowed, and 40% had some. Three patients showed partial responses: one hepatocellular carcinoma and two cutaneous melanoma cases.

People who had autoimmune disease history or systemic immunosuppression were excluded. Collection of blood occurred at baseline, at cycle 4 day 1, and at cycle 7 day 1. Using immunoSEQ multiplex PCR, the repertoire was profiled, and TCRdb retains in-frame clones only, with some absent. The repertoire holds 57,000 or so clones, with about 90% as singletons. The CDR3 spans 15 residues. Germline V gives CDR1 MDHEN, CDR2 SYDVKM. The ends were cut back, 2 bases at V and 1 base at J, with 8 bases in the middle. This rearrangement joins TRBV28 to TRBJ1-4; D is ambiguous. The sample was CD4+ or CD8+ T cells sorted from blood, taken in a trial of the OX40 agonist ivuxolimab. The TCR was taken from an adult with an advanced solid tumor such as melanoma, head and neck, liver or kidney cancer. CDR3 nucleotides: TGTGCCAGCAGTTTAAGTAGACGAACTAATGAAAAACTGTTTTTT. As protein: CASSLSRRTNEKLFF.